These 24 T cell receptor beta chains came from one sample sequenced in a study of CD8 T cells in Susac syndrome. RNA in amounts of about 0.5 to 1 ug was reverse transcribed with random hexamers. Each CDR3 protein is one row after TCRdb ran MiXCR on the immunoSEQ multiplex PCR reads. The table has tens of thousands of distinct CDR3 sequences, 96% seen once. The sample was CD4+ T cells from PBMCs. The source is a human donor with multiple sclerosis.

This clonotype was seen once. The chain employs TRBV30 and TRBJ2-3; no firm D call. This CDR3 spans 15 amino acids. The V gene lost 0 bases and the J gene lost 0 bases, with 10 bases spanning the gap. CDR1 is GTSNPN, CDR2 SVGIG, per germline (reference sequence). CDR3: CAWSVPESSTDTQYF. The CDR3 DNA is TGTGCCTGGAGTGTTCCTGAGAGTAGCACAGATACGCAGTATTTT.

This chain uses TRBV4-2 with TRBJ2-7, with 8 bases matching TRBD1. The CDR3 length is 16 residues. Germline V gene data show CDR1 as LGHNA and CDR2 as YNFKEQ. V was clipped by 1 base and J by 2 bases; unmatched bases: 7. The CDR3 region is CASSQANPGQAYEQYF. CDR3 DNA sequence: TGTGCCAGCAGCCAAGCCAACCCGGGACAGGCCTACGAGCAGTACTTC.

The V call is TRBV3-1, the J call TRBJ1-5; D gene uncertain. Germline loops: CDR1 LGHDT, CDR2 YNNKEL (reference sequence). The CDR3 spans 14 residues. With 2 bases removed from V and 2 bases from J, the gap between germline ends came to 7 bases. CDR3 in DNA: TGTGCCAGCAGCCAAACACCCGGCAATCAGCCCCAGCATTTT. The encoded protein is CASSQTPGNQPQHF.

This chain connects TRBV5-6 to TRBJ1-2, with D unresolved. Per germline, CDR1 SGHDT and CDR2 YYEEEE. This CDR3 is 15 amino acids long. V was cut by 3 bases and J by 4 bases, with 16 bases left in between. CDR3 bases: TGTGCCAGCAGCTCCTACCGTTCAGGAACCTATGGCTACACCTTC. This translates into CASSSYRSGTYGYTF. Looking up the rest from reference TRBV5-6 and TRBJ1-2 gives the full variable domain: DAGVTQSPTHLIKTRGQQVTLRCSPKSGHDTVSWYQQALGQGPQFIFQYYEEEERQRGNFPDRFSGHQFPNYSSELNVNALLLGDSALYLCASSSYRSGTYGYTFGSGTRLTVV.

This sequence joins TRBV6-1 and TRBJ2-5; no clear D gene. V lost 2 bases and J lost 5, with 9 bases in between. CDR3 length: 13 amino acids. Germline loops: CDR1 MNHNS, CDR2 SASEGT. The chain's CDR3 is CASSESKRETQYF. In DNA, the CDR3 is TGTGCCAGCAGTGAATCTAAGAGGGAGACCCAGTACTTC.

This sequence joins TRBV3-1 and TRBJ1-2; D might be TRBD1 (5 bases). Germline CDR1 is LGHDT and CDR2 is YNNKEL (reference sequence). The CDR3 runs to 13 residues. Trimming removed 0 bases from V and 8 bases from J, with 10 bases in between. The CDR3 DNA sequence: TGTGCCAGCAGCCAAGATACGGGACTCGGCTACACCTTC. Protein: CASSQDTGLGYTF.

The chain couples TRBV20-1 to TRBJ2-3, with TRBD1 as a possible D gene (5 bases). The CDR3 runs to 15 residues. Germline assignment: CDR1 DFQATT and CDR2 SNEGSKA (reference sequence). V was pared by 0 bases and J by 0 bases, with 10 bases between. The CDR3 DNA reads TGCAGTGCTAGAGATGGGGCAGCTAGCACAGATACGCAGTATTTT. This codes for CSARDGAASTDTQYF.

The chain combines TRBV6-5 with TRBJ2-3; TRBD2 might be the D (5 bases). The CDR3 has 13 amino acids. The V gene's germline CDR1 is MNHEY and CDR2 SVGAGI. Trimming removed 6 bases at V and 5 bases at J, with 12 bases between. The CDR3 sequence is CASSRTVEDTQYF. The CDR3 DNA is TGTGCCAGCAGCAGGACTGTGGAAGATACGCAGTATTTT.

The CDR3 DNA reads as TGTGCCAGCAGCTCTCTAGCGCGGGGGTTCAACGAGCAGTACTTC. Translating gives CASSSLARGFNEQYF. The gene calls are TRBV7-6 and TRBJ2-7; 7 bases are a match to TRBD2. There are 15 residues in the CDR3. Germline CDR1 is SGHVS and CDR2 is FNYEAQ. J was trimmed by 5 bases and V by 4 bases; bases with no gene match: 11. Supplemented by reference TRBV7-6 and TRBJ2-7, the full variable domain reads GAGVSQSPRYKVTKRGQDVALRCDPISGHVSLYWYRQALGQGPEFLTYFNYEAQQDKSGLPNDRFSAERPEGSISTLTIQRTEQRDSAMYRCASSSLARGFNEQYFGPGTRLTVT.

The chain links TRBV4-1 to TRBJ2-7; 9 bases align to TRBD1. The CDR3 extends over 15 amino acids. CDR1 and CDR2 (germline): MGHRA, YSYEKL. V was clipped by 3 bases and J by 9 bases; unmatched bases: 12. The CDR3: CASSQPGQGQKGQYF. The CDR3 DNA sequence: TGCGCCAGCAGCCAGCCGGGACAGGGCCAAAAAGGGCAGTACTTC.

The gene calls are TRBV20-1 and TRBJ1-2; 8 bases fit TRBD1. The CDR3 runs 16 residues. V shed 1 base and J 3 bases; nucleotides not matched to a gene: 10. Germline V gene lookup returns CDR1 DFQATT and CDR2 SNEGSKA (reference sequence). This chain's CDR3 is CSARAPKTGADYGYTF. Written as DNA, the CDR3 is TGCAGTGCTAGAGCCCCGAAGACAGGGGCAGACTATGGCTACACCTTC.

The sample holds one count of this clonotype. V gene TRBV20-1 combines with J gene TRBJ2-2, with D perhaps being TRBD1 or TRBD2 (6 bases each). Trimming took off 1 base at V and 2 bases at J, with 17 bases between the two ends. This CDR3 is 17 amino acids long. Germline V CDR1 and CDR2: DFQATT, SNEGSKA (reference sequence). CDR3 in amino acids: CSARAPGGGRNTGELFF. The DNA for the CDR3 is TGCAGTGCTAGAGCGCCCGGAGGGGGACGAAACACCGGGGAGCTGTTTTTT.

About this clonotype itself: One end of the junction varies from germline; a read error may be responsible. This chain links TRBV11-2 with TRBJ2-5; no firm D call. CDR1 and CDR2 (germline): SGHAT, FQNNGV. The length of the CDR3 is 13 residues. CDR3 sequence reads: CASSSKGQETRYF. CDR3 in DNA: TGTGCCAGCAGCTCCAAGGGCCAAGAGACCCGGTACTTC.

The chain carries TRBV28 and TRBJ1-2, with a weak D call TRBD1 (6 bases). Trimming took 7 bases from V and 3 from J, leaving 6 bases between them. The V gene's germline CDR1 is MDHEN and CDR2 SYDVKM. This CDR3 has 11 amino acids. The CDR3 DNA follows: TGTGCCAGCAACAGGGACTATGGCTACACCTTC. Translation gives CASNRDYGYTF.

The CDR3 DNA is TGTGCCAGCAGTGAATTTGTGGGATTCACTGAAGCTTTCTTT. This translates into CASSEFVGFTEAFF. The J gene is TRBJ1-1, the V gene TRBV2; D call uncertain. CDR3 size: 14 residues. CDR1 is SNHLY and CDR2 is FYNNEI in the germline V gene. Between the trimmed V and J ends, which lost 2 bases and 4 bases, there was a span of 11 bases.

This chain links TRBV5-1 with TRBJ1-1; TRBD1 is a possible D gene (6 bases). Germline CDR1 SGHRS, CDR2 YFSETQ. V was clipped by 4 bases and J by 3 bases, with 13 bases between them. The CDR3 has 14 residues. This CDR3 is CASSEQEGDTEAFF. In DNA form, the CDR3 reads TGCGCCAGCAGCGAACAGGAGGGGGACACTGAAGCTTTCTTT.

The chain combines TRBV4-1 with TRBJ2-3; no clear D gene. The CDR3 is 14 residues long. V lost 4 bases and J lost 4, with 12 bases in between. Per germline, CDR1 MGHRA and CDR2 YSYEKL. The CDR3 nucleotides read TGCGCCAGCAGCCTCCAGAGGTGGGCAGATACGCAGTATTTT. This encodes CASSLQRWADTQYF.

This clonotype came up once. The chain links TRBV5-4 to TRBJ2-6; D is undetermined. The CDR3 contains 14 residues. Germline lookup yields CDR1 SGHNT and CDR2 YYREEE (reference sequence). V was pared by 4 bases and J by 0 bases, with 5 bases between. This CDR3 reads CASSPDSGANVLTF. As DNA, the CDR3 is TGTGCCAGCAGCCCAGACTCTGGGGCCAACGTCCTGACTTTC.

The chain combines TRBV4-2 with TRBJ1-5; D gene unclear. CDR1 and CDR2 (germline): LGHNA, YNFKEQ. Trimming removed 4 bases from V and 5 bases from J, with 15 bases in between. The length of the CDR3 is 15 residues. In nucleotides, the CDR3 is TGTGCCAGCAGCCCGTCGGCGGCAAAGGATCAGCCCCAGCATTTT. It codes for CASSPSAAKDQPQHF.

This chain links TRBV29-1 with TRBJ2-2, with D uncertain. This CDR3 has 15 amino acids. Trimming took 4 bases from V and 2 from J, leaving 14 bases between them. Germline V CDR1 and CDR2: SQVTM, ANQGSEA. The CDR3 nucleotides read TGCAGCGTTGCTACTCCCGCAACTAACACCGGGGAGCTGTTTTTT. It is translated as CSVATPATNTGELFF.

The J gene is TRBJ1-1, the V gene TRBV12-3 or TRBV12-4; 9 bases match TRBD1. The CDR3 sequence is 15 residues long. The V segment lost 4 bases and the J segment 1 base; nucleotides outside the gene matches: 4. In nucleotides, the CDR3 is TGTGCCAGCAGTTCCCCGGGACAGGGGAACACTGAAGCTTTCTTT. Translation: CASSSPGQGNTEAFF.

This clonotype was detected once. The rearrangement links TRBV5-5 to TRBJ2-7; the match to TRBD1 covers 8 bases. Germline assignment: CDR1 SGHKS and CDR2 YYEKEE (reference sequence). The CDR3 has 14 amino acids. Trimming removed 5 bases from V and 6 bases from J; junction bases left unmatched: 10. The CDR3 loop reads CASRTLGQGLEQYF. The CDR3 DNA follows: TGTGCCAGCAGGACTTTAGGACAGGGCCTCGAGCAGTACTTC.

This sequence joins TRBV20-1 and TRBJ1-5; 8 positions agree with TRBD1. Unmatched junction bases numbered 8, after V lost 5 bases and J lost 2 bases. This CDR3 spans 15 amino acids. Germline loops: CDR1 DFQATT, CDR2 SNEGSKA (reference sequence). CDR3 loop: CSAQQGAVGNQPQHF. The CDR3 DNA reads TGCAGTGCTCAGCAGGGGGCGGTGGGCAATCAGCCCCAGCATTTT.

This chain connects TRBV7-9 to TRBJ2-5; possibly TRBD1 or TRBD2 for D (5 bases each). Germline values: CDR1 SEHNR, CDR2 FQNEAQ (reference sequence). V dropped 4 bases and J dropped 4 bases, with 16 bases sitting between them. This CDR3 is built from 15 residues. The CDR3 DNA reads TGTGCCAGCAGCTCTCCCCGGGACCGCCGAGAGACCCAGTACTTC. This encodes CASSSPRDRRETQYF.